This T cell receptor (beta chain) stems from a study of cytomegalovirus exposure and HLA in healthy donors. 13 Jbeta primers and 60 Vbeta primers were used for the PCR. The method was immunoSEQ multiplex PCR; TCRdb's version includes in-frame clones alone and lacks a portion of them. This table holds roughly 120,000 clones, over 70% found once. V trimming: 0 bases; J trimming: 6 bases; junction bases outside the gene matches: 2. This CDR3 spans 15 amino acids. Germline lookup yields CDR1 SGHNT and CDR2 YYREEE (reference sequence). This sequence joins TRBV5-4 and TRBJ1-4; 10 bases map to TRBD1. This receptor was obtained from a woman in her forties or fifties in good health and CMV-seropositive. The sequencing sample was made of PBMCs. CDR3: CASSLAGQGDEKLFF. CDR3 nucleotide sequence: TGTGCCAGCAGCTTGGCTGGACAGGGGGATGAAAAACTGTTTTTT.